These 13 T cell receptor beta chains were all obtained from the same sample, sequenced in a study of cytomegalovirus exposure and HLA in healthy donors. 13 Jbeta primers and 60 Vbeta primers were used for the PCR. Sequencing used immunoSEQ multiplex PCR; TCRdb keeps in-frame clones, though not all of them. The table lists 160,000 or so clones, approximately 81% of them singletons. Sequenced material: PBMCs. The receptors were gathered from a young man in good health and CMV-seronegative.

CDR3 coding DNA: TGTGCCAGTAGTATCAAGCCTCAAGAGACCCAGTACTTC. Amino acid sequence: CASSIKPQETQYF. V is TRBV19 and J is TRBJ2-5; no reliable D call. Trimming pared 3 bases from V and 2 bases from J, leaving 7 bases between. Germline V gene data show CDR1 as LNHDA and CDR2 as SQIVND (reference sequence). This CDR3 spans 13 amino acids.

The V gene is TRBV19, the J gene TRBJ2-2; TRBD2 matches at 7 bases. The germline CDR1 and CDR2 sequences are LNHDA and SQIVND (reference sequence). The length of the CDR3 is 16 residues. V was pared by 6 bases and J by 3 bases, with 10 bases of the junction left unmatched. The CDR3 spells CASSPLGGEDTGELFF. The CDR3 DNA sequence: TGTGCCAGTAGCCCCCTGGGGGGGGAGGACACCGGGGAGCTGTTTTTT.

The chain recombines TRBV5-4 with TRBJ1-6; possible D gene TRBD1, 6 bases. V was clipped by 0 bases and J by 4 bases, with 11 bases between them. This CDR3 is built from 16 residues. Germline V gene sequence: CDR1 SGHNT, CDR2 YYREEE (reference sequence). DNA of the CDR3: TGTGCCAGCAGCTTGGGCGGACAGCAGTATAATTCACCCCTCCACTTT. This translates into CASSLGGQQYNSPLHF.

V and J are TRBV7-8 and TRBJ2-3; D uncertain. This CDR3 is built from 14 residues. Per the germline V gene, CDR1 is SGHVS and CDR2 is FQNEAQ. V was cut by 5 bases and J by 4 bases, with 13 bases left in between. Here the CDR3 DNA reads TGTGCCAGCAGCGGCATCGCGGCTGCAGATACGCAGTATTTT. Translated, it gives CASSGIAAADTQYF.

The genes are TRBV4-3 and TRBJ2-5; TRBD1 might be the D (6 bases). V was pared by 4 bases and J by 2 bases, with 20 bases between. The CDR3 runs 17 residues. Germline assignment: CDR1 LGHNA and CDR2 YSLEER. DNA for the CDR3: TGCGCCAGCAGCCCTAATGTACCGGGACACACGCAAGAGACCCAGTACTTC. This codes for CASSPNVPGHTQETQYF.

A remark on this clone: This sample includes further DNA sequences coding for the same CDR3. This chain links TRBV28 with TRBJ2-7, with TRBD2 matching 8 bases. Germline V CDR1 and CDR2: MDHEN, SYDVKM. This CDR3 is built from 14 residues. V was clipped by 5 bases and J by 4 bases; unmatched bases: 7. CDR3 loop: CASSPSGGGYEQYF. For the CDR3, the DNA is TGTGCCAGCAGTCCAAGCGGGGGCGGGTACGAGCAGTACTTC.

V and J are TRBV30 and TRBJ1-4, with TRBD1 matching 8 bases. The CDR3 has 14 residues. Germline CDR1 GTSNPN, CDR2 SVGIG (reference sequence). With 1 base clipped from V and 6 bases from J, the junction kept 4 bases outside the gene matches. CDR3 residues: CAWSGGTGYEKLFF. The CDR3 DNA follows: TGTGCCTGGAGTGGAGGGACAGGCTATGAAAAACTGTTTTTT. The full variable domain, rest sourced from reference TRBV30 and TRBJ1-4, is SQTIHQWPATLVQPVGSPLSLECTVEGTSNPNLYWYRQAAGRGLQLLFYSVGIGQISSEVPQNLSASRPQDRQFILSSKKLLLSDSGFYLCAWSGGTGYEKLFFGSGTQLSVL.

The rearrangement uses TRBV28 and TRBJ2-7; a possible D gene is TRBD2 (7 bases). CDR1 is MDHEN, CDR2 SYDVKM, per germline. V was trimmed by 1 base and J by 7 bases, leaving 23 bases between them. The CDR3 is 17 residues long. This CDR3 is CASSLLRGTKGGGEQYF. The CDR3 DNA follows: TGTGCCAGCAGTTTATTACGGGGGACAAAAGGGGGGGGAGAGCAGTACTTC.

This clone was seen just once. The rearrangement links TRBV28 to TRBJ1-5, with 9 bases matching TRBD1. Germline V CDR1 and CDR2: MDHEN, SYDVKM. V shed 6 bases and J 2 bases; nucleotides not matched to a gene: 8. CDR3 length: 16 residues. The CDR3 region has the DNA TGTGCCAGCAGGAGGGACAGGGTGGGCGGCAATCAGCCCCAGCATTTT. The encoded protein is CASRRDRVGGNQPQHF.

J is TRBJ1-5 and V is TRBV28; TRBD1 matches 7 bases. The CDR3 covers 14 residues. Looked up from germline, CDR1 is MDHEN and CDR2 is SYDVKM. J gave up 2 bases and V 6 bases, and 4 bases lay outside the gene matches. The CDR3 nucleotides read TGTGCCAGCAGGGGGACAGTTCGCAATCAGCCCCAGCATTTT. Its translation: CASRGTVRNQPQHF.

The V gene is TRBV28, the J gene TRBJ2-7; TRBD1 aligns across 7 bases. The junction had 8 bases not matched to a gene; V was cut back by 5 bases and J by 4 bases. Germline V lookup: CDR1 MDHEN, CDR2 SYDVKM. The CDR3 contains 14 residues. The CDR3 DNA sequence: TGTGCCAGCAGTGCAAGCCGGGACAGATACGAGCAGTACTTC. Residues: CASSASRDRYEQYF.

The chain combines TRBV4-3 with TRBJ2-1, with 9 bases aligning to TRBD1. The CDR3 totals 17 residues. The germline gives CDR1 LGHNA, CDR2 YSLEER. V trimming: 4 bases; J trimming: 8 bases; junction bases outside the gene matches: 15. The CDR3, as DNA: TGCGCCAGCAGCCTGGCTGCTATCTGGACAGGGGAGTATGAGCAGTTCTTC. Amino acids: CASSLAAIWTGEYEQFF.

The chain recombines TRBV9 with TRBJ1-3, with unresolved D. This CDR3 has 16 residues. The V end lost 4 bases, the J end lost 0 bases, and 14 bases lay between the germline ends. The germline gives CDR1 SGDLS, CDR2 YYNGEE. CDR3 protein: CASSIGLTSSGNTIYF. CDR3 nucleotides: TGTGCCAGCAGCATTGGACTTACTAGCTCTGGAAACACCATATATTTT.